This T cell receptor beta chain is from a study of T cells after yellow fever vaccination. General study points: The secondary response was weaker but peaked faster, day 5 versus 15.

This clonotype was recorded a few times. What it binds is unknown. MiXCR was run by TCRdb on the 5' RACE reads, yielding one entry per CDR3 protein. The sample consists of roughly 500,000 distinct CDR3 sequences, about 19% of them appearing once. The CDR3 totals 16 residues. Germline values: CDR1 SGHKS, CDR2 YYEKEE (reference sequence). Trimming took off 0 bases at V and 5 bases at J, with 17 bases between the two ends. This receptor was identified in a man aged 25-45 years who received the YFV17D yellow fever vaccine. The chain combines TRBV5-5 with TRBJ1-1; the D gene is possibly TRBD1 (6 bases). Sequenced material: PBMCs, taken 15 days after the yellow fever booster vaccination. The CDR3 bases are TGTGCCAGCAGCTTGGCTGGGGGGGCGAGTGGTACTGAAGCTTTCTTT. It codes for CASSLAGGASGTEAFF. The full variable domain, with the rest looked up from reference TRBV5-5 and TRBJ1-1, is DAGVTQSPTHLIKTRGQQVTLRCSPISGHKSVSWYQQVLGQGPQFIFQYYEKEERGRGNFPDRFSARQFPNYSSELNVNALLLGDSALYLCASSLAGGASGTEAFFGQGTRLTVV.